Following are 28 T cell receptor beta chains from one sample sequenced in a study of CD8 T cells in Susac syndrome. Random hexamers primed reverse transcription of about 0.5 to 1 ug RNA. TCRdb re-called the immunoSEQ multiplex PCR reads with MiXCR, one entry per CDR3 protein. This table has around 170,000 distinct CDR3 sequences, around 95% appearing once. Material for sequencing was CD4+ T cells from PBMCs. The receptors shown here come from a human donor with Susac syndrome.

This clonotype was recorded only once. The rearrangement links TRBV20-1 to TRBJ1-1; 7 bases are shared with TRBD1. Germline V gene data show CDR1 as DFQATT and CDR2 as SNEGSKA (reference sequence). This CDR3 contains 13 residues. Unmatched junction bases numbered 5, after V lost 2 bases and J lost 5 bases. The CDR3 loop reads CSARSRGSTEAFF. The CDR3 DNA is TGCAGTGCTAGAAGCAGGGGGAGTACTGAAGCTTTCTTT.

The chain recombines TRBV29-1 with TRBJ1-1; D gene ambiguous. The CDR3 has 11 amino acids. Germline CDR1 SQVTM, CDR2 ANQGSEA. V gave up 4 bases and J gave up 4 bases, with 7 bases separating them. CDR3 DNA sequence: TGCAGCGTTGGAGGGCCCACTGAAGCTTTCTTT. It is translated as CSVGGPTEAFF.

This sequence joins TRBV6-2 or TRBV6-3 and TRBJ1-5; D possibly corresponds to TRBD1 (6 bases). This CDR3 has 15 amino acids. V gave up 0 bases and J gave up 9 bases, with 15 bases separating them. The germline V gene has CDR1 MNHEY and CDR2 SVGEGT. CDR3: CASSYSGGGSGPQHF. For the CDR3, the DNA is TGTGCCAGCAGTTACTCGGGGGGCGGGTCAGGGCCCCAGCATTTT.

The V and J genes are TRBV28 and TRBJ2-7, with D possibly being TRBD1 or TRBD2 (6 bases each). The V gene's germline CDR1 is MDHEN and CDR2 SYDVKM. The CDR3 totals 14 residues. V lost 6 bases and J lost 5, with 17 bases in between. The CDR3 DNA sequence: TGTGCCAGCAGCCGGGGGCCCGGGCAAGACGAGCAGTACTTC. Translated, it gives CASSRGPGQDEQYF.

CDR3 nucleotide sequence: TGTGCCAGCAGTTTTGCTCGAGGGGAAAATCAGCCCCAGCATTTT. Translated: CASSFARGENQPQHF. V is TRBV12-3 or TRBV12-4 and J is TRBJ1-5; possibly TRBD1 for D (5 bases). V gave up 3 bases and J gave up 4 bases, with 13 bases separating them. The CDR3 runs to 15 residues.

J is TRBJ2-5 and V is TRBV2; 10 positions match TRBD2. The CDR3 is 15 residues long. Germline V gene data show CDR1 as SNHLY and CDR2 as FYNNEI. V lost 8 bases, J lost 5 bases, and 11 bases stayed unmatched. CDR3 nucleotides: TGTGCCAGCGTGAAGGGACTAGCGAGTGGGGAGACCCAGTACTTC. Amino acid sequence: CASVKGLASGETQYF. Drawing the rest from reference TRBV2 and TRBJ2-5, the complete variable domain is EPEVTQTPSHQVTQMGQEVILRCVPISNHLYFYWYRQILGQKVEFLVSFYNNEISEKSEIFDDQFSVERPDGSNFTLKIRSTKLEDSAMYFCASVKGLASGETQYFGPGTRLLVL.

The chain is built from TRBV30 and TRBJ1-5; D is unclear. Germline CDR1 is GTSNPN and CDR2 is SVGIG (reference sequence). The CDR3 sequence is 15 residues long. Trimming took off 0 bases at V and 3 bases at J, with 12 bases between the two ends. The DNA of the CDR3 is TGTGCCTGGAGTGTAAGGGTACGGAACAATCAGCCCCAGCATTTT. This translates into CAWSVRVRNNQPQHF.

The chain employs TRBV3-1 and TRBJ1-2; D gene unclear. Germline CDR1 and CDR2: LGHDT and YNNKEL (reference sequence). The CDR3 has 12 residues. V shed 2 bases and J shed 3 bases, with 4 bases lying between them. CDR3 sequence reads: CASSQMDYGYTF. The CDR3 DNA is TGTGCCAGCAGCCAAATGGACTATGGCTACACCTTC.

V usage is TRBV20-1 and J usage is TRBJ2-6; no clear D. From germline, CDR1 is DFQATT and CDR2 SNEGSKA (reference sequence). V was cut by 2 bases and J by 0 bases, with 5 bases left in between. CDR3 length: 14 amino acids. For the CDR3, the DNA is TGCAGTGCTAGACAGGCCTCTGGGGCCAACGTCCTGACTTTC. It codes for CSARQASGANVLTF.

V is TRBV20-1 and J is TRBJ2-5, with 9 bases identical to TRBD1. This CDR3 comprises 14 residues. Germline CDR1 reads DFQATT; CDR2 reads SNEGSKA (reference sequence). Trimming at V came to 5 bases and at J to 5 bases, leaving 9 bases not matched to a gene. The CDR3 here is CSAEKGQGGETQYF. The CDR3 nucleotides read TGCAGTGCTGAGAAGGGACAGGGAGGTGAGACCCAGTACTTC.

V usage is TRBV29-1 and J usage is TRBJ2-3; D gene unclear. The CDR3 spans 15 residues. Trimming pared 6 bases from V and 0 bases from J, leaving 16 bases between. Germline loops: CDR1 SQVTM, CDR2 ANQGSEA. The CDR3 loop reads CSVLNLGASTDTQYF. CDR3 DNA: TGCAGCGTCCTGAATCTGGGCGCAAGCACAGATACGCAGTATTTT.

V gene TRBV6-5 combines with J gene TRBJ2-5; possibly TRBD1 for D (5 bases). Between the trimmed V and J ends, which lost 7 bases and 2 bases, there was a span of 11 bases. Germline V lookup: CDR1 MNHEY, CDR2 SVGAGI. The length of the CDR3 is 13 residues. CDR3 sequence reads: CASKGPPQETQYF. The CDR3 DNA sequence: TGTGCCAGCAAGGGGCCCCCACAAGAGACCCAGTACTTC.

This clonotype was seen only once. The chain carries TRBV30 and TRBJ2-7, with TRBD2 as a possible D gene (5 bases). The CDR3 has 13 residues. CDR1 and CDR2 (germline): GTSNPN, SVGIG (reference sequence). Deletions cut 3 bases from V and 6 bases from J, with 15 bases between. Here the CDR3 reads CAWRRTGTSEQYF. In DNA form, the CDR3 reads TGTGCCTGGAGGCGGACGGGCACTAGCGAGCAGTACTTC.

The chain joins TRBV3-1 to TRBJ2-1, with D possibly called TRBD1 or TRBD2 (5 bases each). In germline, CDR1 is LGHDT, CDR2 YNNKEL (reference sequence). The CDR3 has 16 amino acids. Trimming removed 5 bases from V and 4 bases from J, with 18 bases in between. The CDR3 protein is CASSFIRDAAYNEQFF. The CDR3 region has the DNA TGTGCCAGCAGCTTTATCCGGGACGCTGCTTACAATGAGCAGTTCTTC.

This chain uses TRBV27 with TRBJ2-7; the match to TRBD2 covers 11 bases. This CDR3 is 16 amino acids long. Germline assignment: CDR1 MNHEY and CDR2 SMNVEV (reference sequence). Trimming at V came to 6 bases and at J to 0 bases, leaving 7 bases not matched to a gene. The CDR3 region is CASRRTSGLSSYEQYF. CDR3 DNA: TGTGCCAGCAGACGGACTAGCGGGTTGAGCTCCTACGAGCAGTACTTC.

The DNA for the CDR3 is TGCAGTGCTGAAAATGGCGAATCCGACGAGCAGTACTTC. Its translation is CSAENGESDEQYF. V and J are TRBV20-1 and TRBJ2-7; D is unclear. The CDR3 extends over 13 amino acids. Deletions cut 5 bases from V and 5 bases from J, with 16 bases between. Germline loops: CDR1 DFQATT, CDR2 SNEGSKA (reference sequence).

The CDR3 nucleotides read TGTGCCAGCAGTTACTGGAACTCTGGGGCCAACGTCCTGACTTTC. Translating gives CASSYWNSGANVLTF. V is TRBV6-5 and J is TRBJ2-6; unclear D gene. Trimming left V 1 base short and J 0 bases short, with 4 bases between. CDR1 is MNHEY, CDR2 SVGAGI, per germline. The CDR3 runs to 15 residues.

In its sample, this clonotype was seen once. The chain has TRBV19 and TRBJ1-4, with D possibly TRBD1 on 5 matching bases. The length of the CDR3 is 17 residues. Germline-derived CDR1 and CDR2 are LNHDA and SQIVND (reference sequence). Between the trimmed V and J ends, which lost 2 bases and 4 bases, there was a span of 17 bases. The CDR3 region is CASSIRDGSQLNEKLFF. CDR3 sequence (DNA): TGTGCCAGTAGTATAAGGGACGGAAGTCAACTTAATGAAAAACTGTTTTTT.

This chain connects TRBV29-1 to TRBJ2-7; D possibly corresponds to TRBD2 (5 bases). This CDR3 spans 11 amino acids. Germline V CDR1 and CDR2: SQVTM, ANQGSEA. V lost 7 bases and J 5 bases, leaving 12 bases between the germline ends. CDR3 sequence (DNA): TGCAGCGCCGAGGGAGTCGACGAGCAGTACTTC. Its translation: CSAEGVDEQYF.

This sequence joins TRBV28 and TRBJ1-5; 7 bases line up with TRBD1. V shed 5 bases and J 0 bases; nucleotides not matched to a gene: 16. The length of the CDR3 is 19 residues. Germline V gene sequence: CDR1 MDHEN, CDR2 SYDVKM. The CDR3 loop reads CASSPQTGSGKYSNQPQHF. CDR3 bases: TGTGCCAGCAGTCCCCAGACAGGGTCGGGGAAGTATAGCAATCAGCCCCAGCATTTT.

This clonotype was picked up one time. V is TRBV20-1 and J is TRBJ2-7; D remains unclear. The CDR3 sequence is 14 residues long. Germline loops: CDR1 DFQATT, CDR2 SNEGSKA (reference sequence). Trimming left V 4 bases short and J 0 bases short, with 13 bases between. CDR3 nucleotides: TGCAGTGCTAAACAGCTACTGAGCTCCTACGAGCAGTACTTC. It yields the protein CSAKQLLSSYEQYF.

The V gene is TRBV20-1, the J gene TRBJ1-5; D remains ambiguous. Germline lookup yields CDR1 DFQATT and CDR2 SNEGSKA (reference sequence). CDR3 length: 13 residues. Trimming took 5 bases from V and 3 from J, leaving 11 bases between them. Here the CDR3 DNA reads TGCAGTGCTCGATTGGCAGACAATCAGCCCCAGCATTTT. Its translation: CSARLADNQPQHF.

The genes are TRBV12-3 or TRBV12-4 and TRBJ2-2, with 12 positions matching TRBD2. This CDR3 spans 16 amino acids. V dropped 1 base and J dropped 8; count of bases not matched to a gene: 5. Written as DNA, the CDR3 is TGTGCCAGCAGTTTAGGACTAGCGGGGGCTCGAGGGGAGCTGTTTTTT. It is translated as CASSLGLAGARGELFF.

The chain combines TRBV7-2 with TRBJ2-5; no clear D. V was clipped by 2 bases and J by 9 bases, with 7 bases between them. Looked up from germline, CDR1 is SGHTA and CDR2 is FQGNSA. CDR3 length: 11 amino acids. The CDR3 bases are TGTGCCAGCAGCTTAAGAGAATCCCAGTACTTC. Residues: CASSLRESQYF.

This rearrangement joins TRBV12-3 or TRBV12-4 to TRBJ1-1, with D unclear. The CDR3 is 14 residues long. Trimming shortened V by 3 bases and J by 4 bases, and 12 bases separated the two germline ends. The CDR3 DNA sequence: TGTGCCAGCAGTTTGGTCGAGGGTTTCACTGAAGCTTTCTTT. This codes for CASSLVEGFTEAFF.

V and J are TRBV29-1 and TRBJ1-1; 8 bases are shared with TRBD1. Germline lookup yields CDR1 SQVTM and CDR2 ANQGSEA. J was trimmed by 5 bases and V by 4 bases; bases with no gene match: 9. The CDR3 sequence is 14 residues long. The CDR3 DNA is TGCAGCGTTGGACAGGGGAGATCACGGACTGAAGCTTTCTTT. Protein product: CSVGQGRSRTEAFF.

The V and J genes are TRBV12-3 or TRBV12-4 and TRBJ2-7; D gene ambiguous. Trimming cost V 6 bases and J 3 bases, with 6 bases left between them. CDR3 length: 11 residues. CDR3 sequence (DNA): TGTGCCAGCAGGAATGACTACGAGCAGTACTTC. Protein: CASRNDYEQYF.

This chain connects TRBV5-6 to TRBJ1-1; D perhaps matches TRBD1 (5 bases). The germline V and J ends were trimmed by 2 bases and 3 bases, with 11 bases remaining between them. In germline, CDR1 is SGHDT, CDR2 YYEEEE. This CDR3 region has 14 residues. The CDR3 reads CASSLRGDYTEAFF. The CDR3 region has the DNA TGTGCCAGCAGCTTAAGGGGAGACTACACTGAAGCTTTCTTT.